Listed here are 18 T cell receptor beta chains from one sample, sequenced in a study of identifying expanded T cells in peripheral blood. Some clones are missing from TCRdb's copy, which holds only in-frame ones; the method was immunoSEQ multiplex PCR. The table lists around 94,000 clones, roughly 85% of them singletons. The specimen was blood. Receptors were obtained from a person aged 18 to 75 in good health.

Regarding this clone: The junction departs from germline at one end; a sequencing error may be responsible. V gene TRBV7-6 combines with J gene TRBJ1-6; 7 bases are a match to TRBD1. CDR3 length: 13 amino acids. Germline loops: CDR1 SGHVS, CDR2 FNYEAQ. CDR3 DNA: TGCGCCAGCAGCCCTGCAGGGGGAACACCCCTCCACTTT. It encodes CASSPAGGTPLHF.

The chain employs TRBV7-2 and TRBJ1-2, with no clear D. This CDR3 spans 12 amino acids. Germline CDR1 reads SGHTA; CDR2 reads FQGNSA. Trimming took 2 bases from V and 5 from J, leaving 6 bases between them. The CDR3 protein is CASSLSAYGYTF. The CDR3 DNA reads as TGTGCCAGCAGCTTATCGGCATATGGCTACACCTTC. Full variable domain (missing parts from reference TRBV7-2 and TRBJ1-2): GAGVSQSPSNKVTEKGKDVELRCDPISGHTALYWYRQSLGQGLEFLIYFQGNSAPDKSGLPSDRFSAERTGGSVSTLTIQRTQQEDSAVYLCASSLSAYGYTFGSGTRLTVV.

This sequence joins TRBV18 and TRBJ2-7; perhaps TRBD1 as D (6 bases). The V end was cut by 2 bases, the J end by 9 bases, with 11 bases between. The length of the CDR3 is 12 residues. The germline V gene encodes CDR1 KGHSH and CDR2 LQKENI. Written as DNA, the CDR3 is TGTGCCAGCTCACCAGATGGGGGCCTGCAGTACTTC. Protein product: CASSPDGGLQYF.

This sequence joins TRBV9 and TRBJ1-3; weak D call: TRBD1 (6 bases). V lost 1 base to trimming and J lost 2 bases, with 13 bases between them. Germline V gives CDR1 SGDLS, CDR2 YYNGEE. There are 16 residues in the CDR3. The CDR3 DNA reads TGTGCCAGCAGCGTAAGAGGGGGGGTAGCTGGAAACACCATATATTTT. This sequence encodes CASSVRGGVAGNTIYF. The full variable domain, in which reference TRBV9 and TRBJ1-3 provide the parts outside the CDR3, is DSGVTQTPKHLITATGQRVTLRCSPRSGDLSVYWYQQSLDQGLQFLIQYYNGEERAKGNILERFSAQQFPDLHSELNLSSLELGDSALYFCASSVRGGVAGNTIYFGEGSWLTVV.

The rearrangement joins TRBV11-3 to TRBJ1-2, with D perhaps matching TRBD1 (5 bases). The V end lost 4 bases, the J end lost 3 bases, and 12 bases lay between the germline ends. Germline CDR1 reads SGHNT; CDR2 reads YENEEA. The CDR3 length is 14 residues. This CDR3 reads CASSYGGADYGYTF. CDR3 nucleotides: TGTGCCAGCAGCTATGGAGGGGCTGACTATGGCTACACCTTC.

V and J are TRBV6-6 and TRBJ1-3; possibly TRBD1 for D (5 bases). V lost 5 bases and J 0 bases, leaving 11 bases between the germline ends. Germline V gives CDR1 MNHNY, CDR2 SVGAGI (reference sequence). The CDR3 is 15 residues long. The CDR3 region is CASSQWTRSGNTIYF. The CDR3 nucleotides are TGTGCCAGCAGTCAGTGGACACGCTCTGGAAACACCATATATTTT.

This sequence joins TRBV18 and TRBJ2-3; TRBD1 matches at 7 bases. Germline values: CDR1 KGHSH, CDR2 LQKENI. The CDR3 has 17 amino acids. After removal of 2 bases from V and 2 bases from J, the junction contained 10 bases not matched to a gene. CDR3 protein: CASSPTIYRGVTDTQYF. In DNA, the CDR3 is TGTGCCAGCTCACCAACGATTTACAGGGGAGTCACAGATACGCAGTATTTT. Filled out from reference TRBV18 and TRBJ2-3, the complete variable domain reads NAGVMQNPRHLVRRRGQEARLRCSPMKGHSHVYWYRQLPEEGLKFMVYLQKENIIDESGMPKERFSAEFPKEGPSILRIQQVVRGDSAAYFCASSPTIYRGVTDTQYFGPGTRLTVL.

V is TRBV11-3 and J is TRBJ2-7, with a weak D call TRBD1 (5 bases). This CDR3 has 13 amino acids. Trimming removed 6 bases from V and 4 bases from J, with 13 bases in between. CDR1 and CDR2 (germline): SGHNT, YENEEA. CDR3 residues: CASRRPGSYEQYF. For the CDR3, the DNA is TGTGCCAGCAGACGCCCAGGGTCATACGAGCAGTACTTC.

V is TRBV6-5 and J is TRBJ2-5; either TRBD1 or TRBD2 may fit D (5 bases each). The J call could be wrong; TRBJ2-7 is a better fit for the DNA end. The CDR3 sequence is 15 residues long. CDR1 and CDR2 (germline): MNHEY, SVGAGI. Here the CDR3 DNA reads TGTGCCAGCAGTTACGAGGGGACCCCTCCCTACGAGCAGTACTTC. Translating it yields CASSYEGTPPYEQYF.

This clone has only one observation. This chain links TRBV4-3 with TRBJ2-7, with 8 nucleotides matching TRBD2. Germline V gene lookup returns CDR1 LGHNA and CDR2 YSLEER. This CDR3 has 15 amino acids. Trimming took 0 bases from V and 3 from J; bases not matched to a gene: 4. In nucleotides, the CDR3 is TGCGCCAGCAGCCAAGATAAGCGGGGGATCTACGAGCAGTACTTC. As protein: CASSQDKRGIYEQYF.

The chain carries TRBV28 and TRBJ1-2, with D possibly being TRBD1 (6 bases). Germline V lookup: CDR1 MDHEN, CDR2 SYDVKM. The CDR3 spans 16 residues. Trimming cost V 6 bases and J 5 bases, with 22 bases left between them. The CDR3 DNA sequence: TGTGCCAGCAGAAACACAGGGTCCCCTTATGCTTATGGCTACACCTTC. This translates into CASRNTGSPYAYGYTF.

The chain joins TRBV6-5 to TRBJ1-5, with D perhaps matching TRBD1 (6 bases). The CDR3 consists of 14 residues. CDR1 and CDR2 (germline): MNHEY, SVGAGI. The V and J ends lost 5 bases and 3 bases respectively, with 11 bases between them. The CDR3 sequence is CASSARGLNQPQHF. The DNA for the CDR3 is TGTGCCAGCAGTGCACGGGGGCTCAATCAGCCCCAGCATTTT.

This clone is a singleton in its sample. This chain uses TRBV10-3 with TRBJ2-5, with D hard to call. This CDR3 comprises 11 residues. Germline values: CDR1 ENHRY, CDR2 SYGVKD. The ends were cut back, 4 bases at V and 3 bases at J, with 3 bases in the middle. The CDR3, as DNA: TGTGCCATCAGTGTAGAAGAGACCCAGTACTTC. This sequence encodes CAISVEETQYF.

J is TRBJ1-3 and V is TRBV5-4; a possible D gene is TRBD1 (5 bases). The ends were cut back, 0 bases at V and 0 bases at J, with 13 bases in the middle. The CDR3 has 17 amino acids. Germline lookup yields CDR1 SGHNT and CDR2 YYREEE (reference sequence). CDR3: CASSLEPPGASGNTIYF. In DNA, the CDR3 is TGTGCCAGCAGCTTGGAGCCTCCCGGGGCCTCTGGAAACACCATATATTTT.

This rearrangement joins TRBV6-5 to TRBJ1-1; unclear D gene. The CDR3 sequence is 13 residues long. In germline, CDR1 is MNHEY, CDR2 SVGAGI. The V end was cut by 5 bases, the J end by 0 bases, with 7 bases between. The CDR3: CASSPFMNTEAFF. Here the CDR3 DNA reads TGTGCCAGCAGTCCCTTCATGAACACTGAAGCTTTCTTT.

The V gene is TRBV13, the J gene TRBJ1-1; 7 bases line up with TRBD1. The CDR3 totals 14 residues. CDR1 and CDR2 from the germline V gene are PRHDT and FYEKMQ (reference sequence). The V gene end was trimmed by 4 bases and the J gene end by 2 bases; junction bases not matched to a gene: 4. CDR3 bases: TGTGCCAGCAGCTACCGGGACAGTAACACTGAAGCTTTCTTT. It codes for CASSYRDSNTEAFF.

This chain uses TRBV11-3 with TRBJ2-5, with a tentative D call TRBD2 (5 bases). The CDR3 runs to 14 residues. The V gene's germline CDR1 is SGHNT and CDR2 YENEEA. The V end lost 5 bases, the J end lost 2 bases, and 12 bases lay between the germline ends. CDR3 region: CASSRPGGQETQYF. CDR3 bases: TGTGCCAGCAGCCGTCCGGGCGGGCAAGAGACCCAGTACTTC.

This rearrangement joins TRBV4-1 to TRBJ1-3; no reliable D call. This CDR3 is built from 16 residues. Germline-derived CDR1 and CDR2 are MGHRA and YSYEKL. V was clipped by 4 bases and J by 2 bases, with 15 bases between them. Here the CDR3 reads CASSPGRGPTGNTIYF. The CDR3 DNA reads TGCGCCAGCAGCCCTGGACGGGGTCCGACTGGAAACACCATATATTTT.